This T cell receptor beta chain comes out of a study of long-term antiretroviral therapy in people with HIV. In the case of this clone: Its specificity is not known.

Every one of the donors gave at least one pre-ART PBMC sample and at least two post-ART PBMC samples. A v3.0 immunoSEQ assay was performed at survey level. The data were produced by immunoSEQ multiplex PCR, yet TCRdb's version contains in-frame clones alone and is incomplete. The sample shows about 20,000 clones, over 70% of them seen only once. Trimming stripped 4 bases from V and 7 bases from J, with 11 bases between. The CDR3 is made up of 12 amino acids. Germline values: CDR1 MNHNY, CDR2 SVGAGI (reference sequence). Regarding the study as a whole: HIV repertoires spanned narrower CDR3 length ranges than controls.

The sequencing here drew on unsorted PBMCs, taken 1.2 years after starting antiretroviral therapy. The sequence derives from a woman aged 40 to 55 with HIV. The gene calls are TRBV6-6 and TRBJ2-7; D tentatively reads TRBD1 or TRBD2 (7 bases each). The CDR3 here is CASSSQGGEQYF. The DNA for the CDR3 is TGTGCCAGCAGTTCCCAGGGGGGGGAGCAGTACTTC.